The source of this T cell receptor (beta chain) is a study of T cell responses to AZD1222 COVID-19 vaccine. Study-wide context: Second-dose groups at about 4 or about 12 weeks were pooled. Study outcomes and limitations: Epitopes outside B.1.351 and B.1.1.7 mutated regions reportedly drew nearly half of spike TCRs. White British people made up most donors, females outnumbered males, and clonal diversity was possibly underestimated. Spike-wide vaccine-associated CD4 TCRs dominated at 160-218 and 743-854.

The table came from immunoSEQ multiplex PCR; TCRdb's copy has only in-frame clones and leaves some out. The sample yields around 150,000 clones, about 91% seen once. Turning to this clone: Its antigen is as yet unknown.

The length of the CDR3 is 12 residues. In germline, CDR1 is DFQATT, CDR2 SNEGSKA (reference sequence). The V and J ends lost 3 bases and 4 bases respectively, with 9 bases between them. The sequenced sample was peripheral blood, obtained on day 0 of AZD1222 vaccination. This sequence joins TRBV20-1 and TRBJ1-2; D remains ambiguous. This TCR was recovered from an adult in good health. CDR3: CSASGVIYGYTF. CDR3 coding DNA: TGCAGTGCTAGTGGGGTCATCTATGGCTACACCTTC.